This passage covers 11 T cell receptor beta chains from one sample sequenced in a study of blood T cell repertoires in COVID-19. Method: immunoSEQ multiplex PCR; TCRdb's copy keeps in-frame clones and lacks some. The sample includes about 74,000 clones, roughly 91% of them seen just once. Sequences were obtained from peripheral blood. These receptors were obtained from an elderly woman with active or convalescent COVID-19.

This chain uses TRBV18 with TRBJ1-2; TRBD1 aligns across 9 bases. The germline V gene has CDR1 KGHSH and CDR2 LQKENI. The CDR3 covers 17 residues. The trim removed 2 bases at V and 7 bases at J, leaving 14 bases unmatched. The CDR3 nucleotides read TGTGCCAGCTCACCAACTACTCTGCGACAGGGGGATTCTGGCTACACCTTC. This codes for CASSPTTLRQGDSGYTF.

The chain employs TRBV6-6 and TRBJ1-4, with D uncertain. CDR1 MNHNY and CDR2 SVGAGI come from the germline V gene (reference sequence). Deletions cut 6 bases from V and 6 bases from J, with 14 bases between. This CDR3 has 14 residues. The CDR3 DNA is TGTGCCAGCAGACCTCCGGGGAGGCATGAAAAACTGTTTTTT. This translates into CASRPPGRHEKLFF.

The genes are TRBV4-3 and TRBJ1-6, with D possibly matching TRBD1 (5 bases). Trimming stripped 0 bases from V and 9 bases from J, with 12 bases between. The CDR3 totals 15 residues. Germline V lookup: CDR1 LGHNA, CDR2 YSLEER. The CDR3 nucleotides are TGCGCCAGCAGCCAAGAGGGGGAGGGTTCTTCACCCCTCCACTTT. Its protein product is CASSQEGEGSSPLHF.

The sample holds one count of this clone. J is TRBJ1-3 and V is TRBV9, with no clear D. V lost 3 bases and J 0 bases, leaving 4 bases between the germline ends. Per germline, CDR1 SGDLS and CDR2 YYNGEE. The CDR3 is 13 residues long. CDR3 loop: CASSASSGNTIYF. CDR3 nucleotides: TGTGCCAGCAGCGCCTCCTCTGGAAACACCATATATTTT.

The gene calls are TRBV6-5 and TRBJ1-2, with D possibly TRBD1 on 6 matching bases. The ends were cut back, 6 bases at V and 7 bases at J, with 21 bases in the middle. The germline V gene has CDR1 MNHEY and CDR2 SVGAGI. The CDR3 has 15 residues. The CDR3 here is CASRGLTGLEIGYTF. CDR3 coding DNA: TGTGCCAGCAGGGGCCTTACAGGGCTGGAGATTGGCTACACCTTC.

CDR3 region: CAWSVVSQGAGGYTF. CDR3 in DNA: TGTGCCTGGAGTGTCGTTTCGCAGGGGGCAGGTGGCTACACCTTC. The V and J genes are TRBV30 and TRBJ1-2; 8 bases fit TRBD1. The ends lost 0 bases at V and 7 bases at J; junction bases unmatched: 10. Germline assignment: CDR1 GTSNPN and CDR2 SVGIG (reference sequence). The CDR3 totals 15 residues.

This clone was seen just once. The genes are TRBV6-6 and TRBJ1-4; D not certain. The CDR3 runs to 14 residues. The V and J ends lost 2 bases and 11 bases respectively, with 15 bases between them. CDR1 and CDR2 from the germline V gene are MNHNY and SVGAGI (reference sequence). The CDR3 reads CASSYDEGLGKLFF. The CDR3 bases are TGTGCCAGCAGTTACGACGAGGGTTTGGGGAAACTGTTTTTT.

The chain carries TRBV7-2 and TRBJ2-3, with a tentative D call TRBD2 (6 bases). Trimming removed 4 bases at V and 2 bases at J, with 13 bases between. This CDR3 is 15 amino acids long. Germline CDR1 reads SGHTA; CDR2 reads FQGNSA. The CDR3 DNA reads TGTGCCAGCAGCTCCCCTTCGGGGGACACAGATACGCAGTATTTT. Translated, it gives CASSSPSGDTDTQYF.

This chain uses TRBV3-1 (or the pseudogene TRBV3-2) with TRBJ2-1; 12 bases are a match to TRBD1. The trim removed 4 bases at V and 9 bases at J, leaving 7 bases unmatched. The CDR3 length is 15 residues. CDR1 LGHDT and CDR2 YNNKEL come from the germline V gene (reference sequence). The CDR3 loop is CASSRPGQGAIEQFF. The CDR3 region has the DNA TGTGCCAGCAGCCGCCCGGGACAGGGGGCCATTGAGCAGTTCTTC.

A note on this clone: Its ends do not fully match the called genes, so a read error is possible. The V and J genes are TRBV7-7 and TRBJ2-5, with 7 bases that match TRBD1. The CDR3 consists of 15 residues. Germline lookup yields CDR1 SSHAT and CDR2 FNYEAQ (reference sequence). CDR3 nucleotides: TGTGCTAGCAGCTTAGTTGACAGGGTGTGGGAGACCCAGTACTTC. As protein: CASSLVDRVWETQYF.

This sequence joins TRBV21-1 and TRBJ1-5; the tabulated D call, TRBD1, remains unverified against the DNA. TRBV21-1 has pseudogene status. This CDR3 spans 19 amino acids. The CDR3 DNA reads TGTGCCAGCAGCTCCGCCGATCCCGAGGGCAGGGGGTTACATCAGCCCCAGCATTTT. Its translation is CASSSADPEGRGLHQPQHF.